This TCR beta chain is from a study of blood T cell repertoires in COVID-19. Study background: Specimens from acute and convalescent COVID-19 originated in the United States, Italy and Spain. In each case, the material was cDNA or gDNA derived from T cells, B-cell-depleted T cells, or PBMCs.

Germline assignment: CDR1 SGDLS and CDR2 YYNGEE. The CDR3 is 12 residues long. V lost 4 bases, J lost 5 bases, and 9 bases lay in between. Per the study methods: Reference gene primer amplification gave nucleated cell count estimates. TCRdb keeps only in-frame clones here, not all; method: immunoSEQ multiplex PCR. That table furnishes V, J and clone size, whereas the DNA furnished D and trimming. The sample lists tens of thousands of clones, about four fifths seen once, with roughly 27% in the top ten. Source material: peripheral blood. This receptor was obtained from a man aged 70-80 years with acute or convalescent COVID-19. The chain couples TRBV9 to TRBJ1-1; the D is unclear. CDR3: CASSPRETEAFF. The CDR3 DNA reads as TGTGCCAGCAGCCCCCGGGAGACTGAAGCTTTCTTT. Using reference TRBV9 and TRBJ1-1 for the parts outside the CDR3, the full variable domain is DSGVTQTPKHLITATGQRVTLRCSPRSGDLSVYWYQQSLDQGLQFLIQYYNGEERAKGNILERFSAQQFPDLHSELNLSSLELGDSALYFCASSPRETEAFFGQGTRLTVV.